The 3 T cell receptor beta chains given below trace back to one sample, sequenced in a study of blood T cells in healthy people across ages. Using a J-beta primer mix together with a sample-barcoded 5' primer, a second PCR was run for roughly 6 to 12 cycles. Each CDR3 protein gets one entry after TCRdb re-called the 5' RACE reads with MiXCR. Among hundreds of thousands of distinct CDR3 sequences listed, 56% were seen once. The sequencing input was blood. The receptors were gathered from a man in his forties in good health.

The CDR3 loop is CASSDHRGPGNQPQHF. The CDR3 nucleotides read TGTGCCAGCAGTGACCACAGGGGGCCTGGCAATCAGCCCCAGCATTTT. The J gene is TRBJ1-5, the V gene TRBV12-3 or TRBV12-4, with TRBD1 matching over 9 bases. This CDR3 contains 16 residues. V lost 5 bases to trimming and J lost 2 bases; unmatched junction nucleotides: 7.

The chain carries TRBV2 and TRBJ2-7; D unclear. The germline V gene has CDR1 SNHLY and CDR2 FYNNEI. This CDR3 is built from 16 residues. The germline V and J ends were trimmed by 0 bases and 0 bases, with 12 bases remaining between them. The CDR3 protein is CASSEAPVGNSYEQYF. The CDR3 DNA sequence: TGTGCCAGCAGTGAAGCGCCCGTCGGCAACTCCTACGAGCAGTACTTC. Full variable domain (rest looked up from reference TRBV2 and TRBJ2-7): EPEVTQTPSHQVTQMGQEVILRCVPISNHLYFYWYRQILGQKVEFLVSFYNNEISEKSEIFDDQFSVERPDGSNFTLKIRSTKLEDSAMYFCASSEAPVGNSYEQYFGPGTRLTVT.

CDR3 sequence (DNA): TGTGCCAGCAGCCAAGCTTCCAGCGGGGACGGCCAAGAGACCCAGTACTTC. Protein sequence: CASSQASSGDGQETQYF. The chain has TRBV4-2 and TRBJ2-5; 7 bases are a match to TRBD2. CDR1 and CDR2 (germline): LGHNA, YNFKEQ. The CDR3 is made up of 17 amino acids. Losses at the gene ends were 1 base for V and 1 base for J; bases not matched to a gene: 9.